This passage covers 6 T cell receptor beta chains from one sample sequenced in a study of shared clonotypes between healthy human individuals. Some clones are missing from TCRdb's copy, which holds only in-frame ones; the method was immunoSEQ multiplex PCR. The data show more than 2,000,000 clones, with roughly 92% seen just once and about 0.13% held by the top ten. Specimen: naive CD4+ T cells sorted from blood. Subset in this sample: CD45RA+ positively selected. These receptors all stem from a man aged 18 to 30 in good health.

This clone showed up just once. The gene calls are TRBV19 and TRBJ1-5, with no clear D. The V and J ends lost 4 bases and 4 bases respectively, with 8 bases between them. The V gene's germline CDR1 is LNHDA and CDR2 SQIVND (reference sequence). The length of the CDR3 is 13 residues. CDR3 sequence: CASSKSRNQPQHF. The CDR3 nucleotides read TGTGCCAGTAGTAAATCAAGGAATCAGCCCCAGCATTTT. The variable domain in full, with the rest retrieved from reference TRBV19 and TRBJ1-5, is DGGITQSPKYLFRKEGQNVTLSCEQNLNHDAMYWYRQDPGQGLRLIYYSQIVNDFQKGDIAEGYSVSREKKESFPLTVTSAQKNPTAFYLCASSKSRNQPQHFGDGTRLSIL.

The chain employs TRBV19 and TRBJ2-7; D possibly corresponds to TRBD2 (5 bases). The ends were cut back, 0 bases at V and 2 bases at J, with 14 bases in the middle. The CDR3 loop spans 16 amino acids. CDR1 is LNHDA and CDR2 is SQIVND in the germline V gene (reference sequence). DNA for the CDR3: TGTGCCAGTAGTATAGATCGGGCGGGTTTAACCTACGAGCAGTACTTC. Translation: CASSIDRAGLTYEQYF.

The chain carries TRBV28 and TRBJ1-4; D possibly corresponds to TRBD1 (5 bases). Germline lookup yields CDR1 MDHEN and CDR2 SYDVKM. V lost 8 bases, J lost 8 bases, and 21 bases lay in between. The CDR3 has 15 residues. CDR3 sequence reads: CASHPAGLPLEKLFF. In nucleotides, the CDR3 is TGTGCCAGCCATCCCGCGGGACTCCCTCTGGAAAAACTGTTTTTT.

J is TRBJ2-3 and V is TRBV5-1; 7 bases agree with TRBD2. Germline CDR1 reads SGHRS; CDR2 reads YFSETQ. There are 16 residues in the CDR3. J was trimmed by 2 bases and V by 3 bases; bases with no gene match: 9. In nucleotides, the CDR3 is TGCGCCAGCAGCTACGATCCACTAGCGAACACAGATACGCAGTATTTT. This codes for CASSYDPLANTDTQYF.

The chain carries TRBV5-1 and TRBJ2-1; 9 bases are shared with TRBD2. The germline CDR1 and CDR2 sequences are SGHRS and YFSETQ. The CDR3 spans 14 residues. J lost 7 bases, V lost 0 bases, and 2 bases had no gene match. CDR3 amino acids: CASSLELAGNEQFF. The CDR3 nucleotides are TGCGCCAGCAGCTTGGAACTAGCGGGTAATGAGCAGTTCTTC.

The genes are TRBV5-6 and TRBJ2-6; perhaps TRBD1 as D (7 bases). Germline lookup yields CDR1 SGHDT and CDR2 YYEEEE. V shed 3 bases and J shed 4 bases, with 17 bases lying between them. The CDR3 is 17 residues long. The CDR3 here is CASSWGGTGVGANVLTF. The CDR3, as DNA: TGTGCCAGCAGCTGGGGAGGAACAGGGGTAGGGGCCAACGTCCTGACTTTC. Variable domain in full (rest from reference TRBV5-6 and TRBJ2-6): DAGVTQSPTHLIKTRGQQVTLRCSPKSGHDTVSWYQQALGQGPQFIFQYYEEEERQRGNFPDRFSGHQFPNYSSELNVNALLLGDSALYLCASSWGGTGVGANVLTFGAGSRLTVL.